This TCR beta chain emerged from a study of T cells in Graves' hyperthyroidism and ophthalmopathy. Patients were aged 18 to 65, had disease duration under 2 months, and had newly diagnosed hyperthyroidism. Reasons for excluding patients were uncontrolled infection, other autoimmune disease, pregnancy or lactation. About 10 ml fresh peripheral blood yielded the PBMCs. Template material for amplifying TCR beta CDR3 regions consisted of RNA transcripts. Primed by the HTBI set, a first-round RT-PCR was run on the TCR CDR3. TCRdb ran MiXCR on the multiplex PCR reads and lists one entry per CDR3 protein. The sample lists 190,000 or so distinct CDR3 sequences; around 20% were seen once. Germline values: CDR1 LGHNA, CDR2 YSLEER. The CDR3 covers 12 residues. Trimming took off 1 base at V and 9 bases at J, with 7 bases between the two ends. To note about this clonotype: As yet, its antigen is unknown.

Study findings and constraints: It was a median around 6 months before onset that the model predicted ophthalmopathy.

This chain links TRBV4-3 with TRBJ2-1; D uncertain. Input material: blood. The TCR originated in a middle-aged man with Graves' hyperthyroidism. The CDR3 DNA is TGCGCCAGCAGCCAAGGCCCGGGTGAGCAGTTCTTC. As protein: CASSQGPGEQFF.